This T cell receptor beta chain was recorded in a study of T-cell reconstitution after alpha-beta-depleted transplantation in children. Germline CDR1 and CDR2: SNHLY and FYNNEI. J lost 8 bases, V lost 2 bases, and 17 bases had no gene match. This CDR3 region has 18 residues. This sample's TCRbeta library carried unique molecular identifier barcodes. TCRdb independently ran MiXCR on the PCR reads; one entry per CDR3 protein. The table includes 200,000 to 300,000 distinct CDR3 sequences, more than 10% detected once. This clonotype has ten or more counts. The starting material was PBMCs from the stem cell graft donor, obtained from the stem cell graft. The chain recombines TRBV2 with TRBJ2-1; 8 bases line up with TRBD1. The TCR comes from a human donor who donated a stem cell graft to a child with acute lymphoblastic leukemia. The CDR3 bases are TGTGCCAGCAGTGAACCCCCTGAAGGACAGGGTGTTCCCGATGAGCAGTTCTTC. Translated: CASSEPPEGQGVPDEQFF.